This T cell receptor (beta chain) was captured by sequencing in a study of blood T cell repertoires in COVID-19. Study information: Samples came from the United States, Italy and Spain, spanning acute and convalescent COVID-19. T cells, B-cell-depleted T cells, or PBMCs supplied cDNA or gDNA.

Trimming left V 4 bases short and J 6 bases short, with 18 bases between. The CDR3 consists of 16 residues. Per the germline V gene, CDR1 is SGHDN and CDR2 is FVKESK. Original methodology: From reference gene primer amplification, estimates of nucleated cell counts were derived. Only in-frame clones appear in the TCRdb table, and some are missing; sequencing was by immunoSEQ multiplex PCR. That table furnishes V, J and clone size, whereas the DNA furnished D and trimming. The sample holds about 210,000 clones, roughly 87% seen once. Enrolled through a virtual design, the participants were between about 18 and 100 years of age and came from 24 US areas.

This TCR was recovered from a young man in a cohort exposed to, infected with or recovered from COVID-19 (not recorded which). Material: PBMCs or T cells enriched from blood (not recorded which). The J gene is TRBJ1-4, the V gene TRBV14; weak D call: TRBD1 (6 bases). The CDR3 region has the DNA TGTGCCAGCAGCCCACAAGGCCAGGGGAAGGATGAAAAACTGTTTTTT. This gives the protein CASSPQGQGKDEKLFF.